This record concerns one T cell receptor beta chain sequence. This sample stems from a study of blood T cell repertoires in COVID-19. The wider study: Samples came from the United States, Italy and Spain, spanning acute and convalescent COVID-19. In each case, the material was cDNA or gDNA derived from T cells, B-cell-depleted T cells, or PBMCs.

Sequencing was performed with immunoSEQ multiplex PCR; in TCRdb, only in-frame clones are kept and a portion is missing. The sample shows roughly 200,000 clones, around nine tenths of them seen only once. Germline V gene lookup returns CDR1 MNHEY and CDR2 SVGEGT. The V end was cut by 4 bases, the J end by 2 bases, with 15 bases between. CDR3 length: 15 amino acids. The chain couples TRBV6-2 or TRBV6-3 to TRBJ2-7, with D possibly matching TRBD2 (5 bases). The sequencing input was peripheral blood. The TCR sequence derives from a man between 18 and 35 years old with active or convalescent COVID-19. The CDR3 DNA is TGTGCCAGCAGTTCCTCTGTGGGAGACCCCTACGAGCAGTACTTC. This codes for CASSSSVGDPYEQYF.